The clone carrying this T cell receptor (beta chain) was observed a handful of times. This sequence may be a read error, since a much larger clone differs from it by one base. The data belong to a study of cytomegalovirus exposure and HLA in healthy donors. About the study: Out of 150 million to 200 million T cells, an earlier analysis found some 120 million unique TCR beta sequences in total.

Vbeta (60) and Jbeta (13) primers were used in the PCR. Under the authors' procedure: Per a later analysis, the number of unique TCR beta chains was approximately 80 million, of which 9 million to 14 million were shared. Some clones are missing from TCRdb's copy, which holds only in-frame ones; the method was immunoSEQ multiplex PCR. Clonal size and the V and J genes are those of that table, whereas D and trimming came from the DNA. The profile shows around 140,000 clones, roughly 73% of them singletons. Germline assignment: CDR1 MDHEN and CDR2 SYDVKM. The V and J ends lost 6 bases and 0 bases respectively, with 6 bases between them. The CDR3 spans 13 residues.

The gene calls are TRBV28 and TRBJ1-5, with TRBD1 as a possible D gene (5 bases). This sequence originates from a woman aged 18-30 years in good health and CMV-seronegative. The sample was PBMCs. This chain's CDR3 is CASSRDSNQPQHF. In nucleotides, the CDR3 is TGTGCCAGCAGCAGGGATAGCAATCAGCCCCAGCATTTT.